This T cell receptor beta chain originates from a study of blood T cells in healthy people across ages. Germline V CDR1 and CDR2: DFQATT, SNEGSKA (reference sequence). The CDR3 runs 15 residues. Trimming left V 1 base short and J 4 bases short, with 14 bases between. Primers used in a second PCR of about 6 to 11 cycles were a sample-barcoded 5' primer and a J-beta primer mix. TCRdb re-analysed the 5' RACE reads in MiXCR, keeping a single row per CDR3 protein. The sample records fewer than 1.5 million distinct CDR3 sequences, 42% being singletons. What was sequenced was blood. The TCR was taken from a woman younger than 30 in good health. The chain links TRBV20-1 to TRBJ2-1, with D perhaps matching TRBD1 or TRBD2 (6 bases each). Written as DNA, the CDR3 is TGCAGTGCTAGAGTTGTGGGGGGCGATTACAATGAGCAGTTCTTC. Translating gives CSARVVGGDYNEQFF.